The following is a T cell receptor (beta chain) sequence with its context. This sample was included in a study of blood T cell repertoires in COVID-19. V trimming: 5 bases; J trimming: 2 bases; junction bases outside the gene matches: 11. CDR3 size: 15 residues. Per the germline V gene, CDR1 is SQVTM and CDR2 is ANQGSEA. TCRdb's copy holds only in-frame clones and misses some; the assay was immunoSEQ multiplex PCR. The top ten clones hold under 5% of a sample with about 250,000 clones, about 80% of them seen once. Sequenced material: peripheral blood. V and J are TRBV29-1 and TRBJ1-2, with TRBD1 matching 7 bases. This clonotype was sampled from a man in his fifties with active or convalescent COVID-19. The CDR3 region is CSVYPYRGENYGYTF. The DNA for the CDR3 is TGCAGCGTTTATCCATACAGGGGCGAAAACTATGGCTACACCTTC.